The sequence of this T cell receptor beta chain was determined in a study of blood T cells in healthy people across ages. General study points: The recorded TCR beta diversity per million T cells decreased in a roughly linear manner with age. Possibly, changes in expanded clonotypes were confounded because donor CMV status was unknown.

Drawing of peripheral blood yielded about 9.7 milliliters from each donor. This CDR3 contains 15 residues. V dropped 10 bases and J dropped 5 bases, with 23 bases sitting between them. Germline V gene data show CDR1 as ENHRY and CDR2 as SYGVKD. A remark on this clonotype: What it binds is unknown. Just one base apart from a much larger clone, this may be a read error.

With a J-beta primer mix and a sample-barcoded 5' primer, a second PCR ran about 7 to 12 cycles. TCRdb passed the 5' RACE reads through MiXCR, listing each CDR3 protein once. The sample records 870,000 or so distinct CDR3 sequences, roughly 26% being singletons. This clonotype originated in a woman older than 75 in good health. The V gene is TRBV10-3, the J gene TRBJ1-2; possible D gene TRBD1, 6 bases. Input material: blood. CDR3 loop: CATSRGREALYGYTF. CDR3 in DNA: TGTGCCACTAGCAGGGGAAGGGAAGCTCTATATGGCTACACCTTC.